This T cell receptor beta chain emerged from a study of cytomegalovirus exposure and HLA in healthy donors. The germline CDR1 and CDR2 sequences are SEHNR and FQNEAQ (reference sequence). The CDR3 is 14 amino acids. Turning to this clone: One end of the junction is discordant with germline, which a read error may explain.

Both 60 Vbeta primers and 13 Jbeta primers went into the PCR. Measured with immunoSEQ multiplex PCR; TCRdb has only the in-frame clones, and not every one. The profile shows around 99,000 clones, about four fifths of them singletons. Sequences were obtained from PBMCs. The chain is built from TRBV7-9 and TRBJ1-2; 7 nucleotides align to TRBD1. This clonotype was obtained from a man under 40 in good health and CMV-seropositive. The CDR3 region is CSSSSTGVAAGYTF. CDR3 sequence (DNA): TGTTCCAGCAGCTCTACAGGGGTGGCAGCTGGCTACACCTTC.